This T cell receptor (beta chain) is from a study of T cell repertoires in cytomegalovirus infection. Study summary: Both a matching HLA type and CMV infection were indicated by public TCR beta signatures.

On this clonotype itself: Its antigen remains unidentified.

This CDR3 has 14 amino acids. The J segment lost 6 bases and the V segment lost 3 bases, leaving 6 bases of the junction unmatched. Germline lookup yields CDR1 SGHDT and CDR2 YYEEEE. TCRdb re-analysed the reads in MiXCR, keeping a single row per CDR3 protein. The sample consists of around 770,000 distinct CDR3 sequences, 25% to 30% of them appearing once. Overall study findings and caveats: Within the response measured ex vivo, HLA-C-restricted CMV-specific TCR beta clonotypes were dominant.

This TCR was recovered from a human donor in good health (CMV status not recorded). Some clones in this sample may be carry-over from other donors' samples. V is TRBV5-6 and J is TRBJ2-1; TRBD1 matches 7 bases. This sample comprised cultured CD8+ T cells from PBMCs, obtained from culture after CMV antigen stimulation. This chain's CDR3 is CASSSTTGFNEQFF. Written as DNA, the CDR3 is TGTGCCAGCAGCTCAACGACAGGGTTCAATGAGCAGTTCTTC.